A selection of T cell receptor beta chains follows, all from one sample in a study of blood T cell repertoires in COVID-19. Repertoires were generated with immunoSEQ multiplex PCR, while TCRdb's copy carries only in-frame clones and drops some. The sample records 45,000 to 50,000 clones, around four fifths being singletons. The sample taken for sequencing was peripheral blood. The receptors were gathered from an older man with acute or convalescent COVID-19. Both conserved end residues are part of each CDR3. A D gene is named only where the DNA matches it firmly. Clone size is shown for a subset of rows, as once, few, many or a class of expanded clone.

J: TRBJ2-3; size: -; D: -; V: TRBV4-3; DNA: TGCGCCAGCAGCCAAGATCGGCAGGGGACAGATACGCAGTATTTT; CDR3: CASSQDRQGTDTQYF
J: TRBJ1-5; size: -; D: -; V: TRBV27; DNA: TGTGCCAGCAGTTTATGGGGGACTTCCAACGGGCAGCCCCAGCATTTT; CDR3: CASSLWGTSNGQPQHF
J: TRBJ2-2; size: -; D: -; V: TRBV7-9; DNA: TGTGCCAGCAGCTTACTAGGACAGCTCGCCACCGGGGAGCTGTTTTTT; CDR3: CASSLLGQLATGELFF
J: TRBJ2-3; size: -; D: TRBD2; V: TRBV4-1; DNA: TGCGCCAGCAGCCTCGGCGGGGGGGTAACAGATACGCAGTATTTT; CDR3: CASSLGGGVTDTQYF
J: TRBJ2-1; size: -; D: TRBD2; V: TRBV9; DNA: TGTGCCAGCAGCCGTAGCGGGTCCCCCTACAATGAGCAGTTCTTC; CDR3: CASSRSGSPYNEQFF
J: TRBJ2-2; size: -; D: -; V: TRBV2; DNA: TGTGCCAGCAACCTGCAGGGTTCCGACACCGGGGAGCTGTTTTTT; CDR3: CASNLQGSDTGELFF
J: TRBJ2-2; size: few; D: -; V: TRBV5-4; DNA: TGTGCCAGCAGCTCCACAGGGAGTGGCACCGGGGAGCTGTTTTTT; CDR3: CASSSTGSGTGELFF
J: TRBJ2-2; size: -; D: TRBD1; V: TRBV10-3; DNA: TGTGCCATCAAATCCGGGACAGGGGAGGTGGAGCTGTTTTTT; CDR3: CAIKSGTGEVELFF
J: TRBJ1-1; size: -; D: -; V: TRBV6-5; DNA: TGTGCCAGCAGTTACCGGACAGTGGGCCGGAACACTGAAGCTTTCTTT; CDR3: CASSYRTVGRNTEAFF
J: TRBJ1-3; size: -; D: -; V: TRBV12-3/TRBV12-4; DNA: TGTGCCAGCAGTTTCTCTAGTCCCAGCACCATATATTTT; CDR3: CASSFSSPSTIYF
J: TRBJ1-1; size: -; D: -; V: TRBV27; DNA: TGTGCCAGCAGTTCAAACACTGAAGCTTTCTTT; CDR3: CASSSNTEAFF
J: TRBJ2-3; size: once; D: -; V: TRBV6-2/TRBV6-3; DNA: TGTGCCAGCAGTTACGGGGGGACTAGCACAGATACGCAGTATTTT; CDR3: CASSYGGTSTDTQYF
J: TRBJ2-5; size: -; D: -; V: TRBV18; DNA: TGTGCCAGCTCACCACCGACATCGGAGACCCAGTACTTC; CDR3: CASSPPTSETQYF
J: TRBJ2-7; size: -; D: TRBD2; V: TRBV5-6; DNA: TGTGCCAGCAGCTTGAGGGGGCTAGCGGGATTTTACGAGCAGTACTTC; CDR3: CASSLRGLAGFYEQYF
J: TRBJ1-5; size: -; D: TRBD1; V: TRBV18; DNA: TGTGCCAGCTCACGGGACAGGGTTGAGCAGCCCCAGCATTTT; CDR3: CASSRDRVEQPQHF
J: TRBJ1-2; size: once; D: -; V: TRBV19; DNA: TGTGCCAGCAACCAGGGCCATGGCTACACCTTC; CDR3: CASNQGHGYTF
J: TRBJ1-2; size: -; D: -; V: TRBV18; DNA: TGTGCCAGCTCACCAAAGGGCCTCGACAGAACTAACTATGGCTACACCTTC; CDR3: CASSPKGLDRTNYGYTF
J: TRBJ2-2; size: -; D: -; V: TRBV6-5; DNA: TGTGCCAGCAGTTTCTTCAGGGGCGGGGAGCTGTTTTTT; CDR3: CASSFFRGGELFF
J: TRBJ2-7; size: -; D: TRBD2; V: TRBV6-5; DNA: TGTGCCAGCAGTTATCTAGCGGGAGGAAGGGAGCAGTACTTC; CDR3: CASSYLAGGREQYF
J: TRBJ1-2; size: -; D: -; V: TRBV25-1; DNA: TGTGCCAGCAGTGGCGGGTATGGCTACACCTTC; CDR3: CASSGGYGYTF
J: TRBJ1-5; size: -; D: -; V: TRBV18; DNA: TGTGCCAGCTCACCACTAAGAGGGGGTCAGCCCCAGCATTTT; CDR3: CASSPLRGGQPQHF
J: TRBJ1-2; size: -; D: TRBD1; V: TRBV11-2; DNA: TGTGCCAGCAGCTTACCGGGACAGGGCCTTGGCTACACCTTC; CDR3: CASSLPGQGLGYTF
J: TRBJ2-5; size: -; D: -; V: TRBV7-2; DNA: TGTGCCAGCAGCTTAGTAGGGGCCAAGACCCAGTACTTC; CDR3: CASSLVGAKTQYF
J: TRBJ1-5; size: -; D: -; V: TRBV19; DNA: TGTGCCAGTAGTATAGCCAGGGTGGGCAATCAGCCCCAGCATTTT; CDR3: CASSIARVGNQPQHF
J: TRBJ2-1; size: -; D: TRBD2; V: TRBV29-1; DNA: TGCAGCGTTCGGACTAGCGGGAGCCTAGAGCAGTTCTTC; CDR3: CSVRTSGSLEQFF
J: TRBJ2-2; size: -; D: TRBD2; V: TRBV9; DNA: TGTGCCAGCAGCGTTAGCGGGGGGGGGAACACCGGGGAGCTGTTTTTT; CDR3: CASSVSGGGNTGELFF
J: TRBJ2-1; size: -; D: -; V: TRBV5-8; DNA: TGTGCCAGCAGAAAGGGAGTTTCCTACAATGAGCAGTTCTTC; CDR3: CASRKGVSYNEQFF
J: TRBJ1-1; size: -; D: -; V: TRBV19; DNA: TGTGCCAGTAGTATGCGGAGGGATCGAAATGAAGCTTTCTTT; CDR3: CASSMRRDRNEAFF
J: TRBJ1-5; size: -; D: TRBD1; V: TRBV24-1; DNA: TGTGCCACAAGTGCAGGGGGCGATCAGCCCCAGCATTTT; CDR3: CATSAGGDQPQHF
J: TRBJ1-4; size: -; D: -; V: TRBV12-3/TRBV12-4; DNA: TGTGCCAGCACCTCGGGGGGGGGTGAAAAACTGTTTTTT; CDR3: CASTSGGGEKLFF
J: TRBJ1-4; size: -; D: TRBD1; V: TRBV27; DNA: TGTGCCAGCAGAGGAGACGGGACAGGGAGGGGAAAACTGTTTTTT; CDR3: CASRGDGTGRGKLFF
J: TRBJ1-6; size: -; D: TRBD1; V: TRBV19; DNA: TGTGCCAGCAGGGGGCGAAATTCACCCCTCCACTTT; CDR3: CASRGRNSPLHF
J: TRBJ1-2; size: -; D: TRBD1; V: TRBV24-1; DNA: TGTGCCACCAGTGCCCGGACAGGGGATGGCTACACCTTC; CDR3: CATSARTGDGYTF
J: TRBJ2-7; size: -; D: -; V: TRBV6-5; DNA: TGTGCCAGCAGTAGAGACAGAACCTACGAGCAGTACTTC; CDR3: CASSRDRTYEQYF
J: TRBJ1-6; size: once; D: TRBD1; V: TRBV5-6; DNA: TGTGCCAGCAGCTTGCGAAGGACAGGAACATCACCCCTCCACTTT; CDR3: CASSLRRTGTSPLHF
J: TRBJ1-5; size: -; D: TRBD1; V: TRBV7-9; DNA: TGTGCCAGCAGCCCGACAGGGGCTAATAGCAATCAGCCCCAGCATTTT; CDR3: CASSPTGANSNQPQHF
J: TRBJ2-3; size: -; D: TRBD2; V: TRBV30; DNA: TGTGCCTGGAGTAGCGGGGACACAGATACGCAGTATTTT; CDR3: CAWSSGDTDTQYF
J: TRBJ2-7; size: -; D: -; V: TRBV12-3/TRBV12-4; DNA: TGTGCCAGCAGTTCAGGGGACGAGCAGTACTTC; CDR3: CASSSGDEQYF
J: TRBJ2-5; size: once; D: TRBD2; V: TRBV30; DNA: TGTGCCTGGAGTGTACTGAGCGGGGTCGAGGAGACCCAGTACTTC; CDR3: CAWSVLSGVEETQYF
J: TRBJ2-2; size: -; D: TRBD2; V: TRBV6-5; DNA: TGTGCCAGCAGTCGAGAGCGGGGAGGGACCGGGGAGCTGTTTTTT; CDR3: CASSRERGGTGELFF
J: TRBJ2-1; size: -; D: TRBD1; V: TRBV11-3; DNA: TGTGCCAGCAGCCTTAACGCCGGGACAGGGGGTTCGAATGAGCAGTTCTTC; CDR3: CASSLNAGTGGSNEQFF
J: TRBJ2-7; size: -; D: -; V: TRBV7-2; DNA: TGTGCCAGCACGTCCACTACCTACGAGCAGTACTTC; CDR3: CASTSTTYEQYF
J: TRBJ1-2; size: -; D: -; V: TRBV6-2/TRBV6-3; DNA: TGTGCCAGCAGTTACCCCGACTATGGCTACACCTTC; CDR3: CASSYPDYGYTF
J: TRBJ1-1; size: -; D: TRBD1; V: TRBV10-3; DNA: TGTGCCATCAGCTCTCCCTCTCCGGGACAGGGGGTTCTGAACACTGAAGCTTTCTTT; CDR3: CAISSPSPGQGVLNTEAFF
J: TRBJ1-6; size: -; D: TRBD1; V: TRBV27; DNA: TGTGCCAGCAACCCCCGTAGGCAGGGGGTTGAAAATTCACCCCTCCACTTT; CDR3: CASNPRRQGVENSPLHF
J: TRBJ1-5; size: few; D: -; V: TRBV6-5; DNA: TGTGCCAGCAGTTACTCGCGAGACACGGATCAGCCCCAGCATTTT; CDR3: CASSYSRDTDQPQHF
J: TRBJ2-3; size: once; D: TRBD2; V: TRBV2; DNA: TGTGCCAGTCACGCGGGGAGCGGGGTAGGCACAGATACGCAGTATTTT; CDR3: CASHAGSGVGTDTQYF
J: TRBJ1-2; size: -; D: TRBD1; V: TRBV2; DNA: TGTGCCAGCAGTGGGGGGACAGTTATCTATGGCTACACCTTC; CDR3: CASSGGTVIYGYTF
J: TRBJ1-6; size: -; D: -; V: TRBV7-9; DNA: TGTGCCAGCAGCTTAAAGGGGAACACCGAATCACCCCTCCACTTT; CDR3: CASSLKGNTESPLHF